This entry features one TCR beta chain sequence. The V gene's germline CDR1 is MNHEY and CDR2 SMNVEV (reference sequence). The CDR3 extends over 16 amino acids. V was shortened by 2 bases and J by 1 base, with 12 bases between the two germline ends. In the library, unique molecular identifiers were attached to individual cDNA molecules. MiXCR, applied by TCRdb to the RACE reads, yields one record per CDR3 protein. The sample yields about 190,000 distinct CDR3 sequences, about 25% seen once. The source of the sample is a study of human T cells and chemical hapten exposure. The overall study: Each patient's scalp received weekly diphenylcyclopropenone throughout the approximately 24-week study.

As to time point: patch test 3, about 24 weeks after DPC sensitization. Treatment noted: therapeutic diphenylcyclopropenone sensitization with weekly scalp DPC. The donor pool consisted of alopecia patients aged 18 to 70 years, considered suitable for DPC. This rearrangement joins TRBV27 to TRBJ2-1; D is unclear. Specimen: whole blood, collected in connection with sensitization to the hapten diphenylcyclopropenone (DPC). This clonotype was sampled from a woman between 40 and 50 years old with alopecia areata. Some clones in this sample may be carry-over from other donors' samples. The DNA for the CDR3 is TGTGCCAGCAGTTTAGAGCCAGTCCATTCCTACAATGAGCAGTTCTTC. It specifies CASSLEPVHSYNEQFF.